This TCR beta chain was profiled in a study of cytomegalovirus exposure and HLA in healthy donors. Study conclusions and caveats: The dataset shows that most TCR sequences were rare, while some public TCRs occurred in many donors. Later analysis associated a missense DCLRE1C variant with TCR beta V- and J-gene trimming.

Nominal health characterized the donors when sampled, though unrecorded immune exposures were likely. Only a few counts were recorded for this clone. The target antigen is unknown. PCR used 60 Vbeta primers and 13 Jbeta primers. In the authors' methods: Later analysis identified 65 million to 80 million unique TCR beta chains, roughly 11 million shared. Produced via immunoSEQ multiplex PCR; TCRdb's table is partial and in-frame only. Clone size and the V and J calls come from that table; the DNA yielded D and trimming. The table lists about 160,000 clones, less than 90% of them singletons. CDR1 and CDR2 (germline): MNHNS, SASEGT. V was shortened by 6 bases and J by 8 bases, with 13 bases between the two germline ends. The CDR3 sequence is 12 residues long.

The chain couples TRBV6-1 to TRBJ1-2, with a possible D match to TRBD1 (5 bases). This receptor was obtained from a male donor in good health and CMV-seropositive. Sequenced material: PBMCs. Here the CDR3 DNA reads TGTGCCAGCAGAGACGGGGCGGGAGGCTACACCTTC. Translation gives CASRDGAGGYTF.